The source of this T cell receptor (beta chain) is a study of neurological immune-mediated disorders. This clonotype was observed at least ten times. The V end lost 2 bases, the J end lost 5 bases, and 15 bases lay between the germline ends. This CDR3 comprises 15 residues. CDR1 and CDR2 from the germline V gene are LNHNV and YYDKDF (reference sequence). Synthesis of cDNA used 5'RACE (with 10-nucleotide random UMIs). In every sequencing run, more than 180 million TCR-beta sequences were generated from 15-18 subjects. TCRdb called the 5' RACE reads again in MiXCR, with one record for every CDR3 protein. The table has around 30,000 distinct CDR3 sequences, approximately 4.2% seen once; the top ten hold around 23%. Maryland, USA blood bank volunteers served as healthy controls.

This TCR came from a man aged 18 to 29 in good health. The source material was PBMCs. The gene calls are TRBV15 and TRBJ1-1, with D uncertain. For the CDR3, the DNA is TGTGCCACCAGCAGAATTATTGCCGACGCGACTGAAGCTTTCTTT. Translated: CATSRIIADATEAFF.